The 10 T cell receptor beta chains below all came from one sample that was sequenced in a study of cytomegalovirus exposure and HLA in healthy donors. The PCR had 60 Vbeta and 13 Jbeta primers. Sequencing was performed with immunoSEQ multiplex PCR; in TCRdb, only in-frame clones are kept and a portion is missing. The sample includes 65,000 to 100,000 clones, 70% to 80% of them seen just once. The sequenced sample consisted of PBMCs. These receptors were collected from a woman aged 35 to 49 in good health and CMV-seropositive.

The chain carries TRBV7-6 and TRBJ2-7, with 10 bases that match TRBD1. V gave up 5 bases and J gave up 2 bases; unmatched junction bases: 9. This CDR3 spans 16 amino acids. The germline CDR1 and CDR2 sequences are SGHVS and FNYEAQ. CDR3 sequence: CASSTMTGGITYEQYF. CDR3 coding DNA: TGTGCCAGCAGCACGATGACAGGGGGCATAACCTACGAGCAGTACTTC.

V is TRBV6-5 and J is TRBJ1-3, with 9 bases aligning to TRBD1. Germline CDR1 MNHEY, CDR2 SVGAGI. The ends lost 6 bases at V and 4 bases at J; junction bases unmatched: 7. This CDR3 spans 15 amino acids. In nucleotides, the CDR3 is TGTGCCAGCAGAACAGGACAGGGGCCAGGAAACACCATATATTTT. This codes for CASRTGQGPGNTIYF.

The chain couples TRBV27 to TRBJ1-1, with a possible D match to TRBD1 (5 bases). The germline CDR1 and CDR2 sequences are MNHEY and SMNVEV (reference sequence). V shed 0 bases and J shed 0 bases, with 14 bases lying between them. The CDR3 runs to 17 residues. The CDR3 DNA reads as TGTGCCAGCAGTTTATCGGGGCAGAACGTCATGAACACTGAAGCTTTCTTT. Translated: CASSLSGQNVMNTEAFF.

The gene calls are TRBV9 and TRBJ1-1, with D tentatively TRBD1 (5 bases). The germline gives CDR1 SGDLS, CDR2 YYNGEE. CDR3 length equals 13 residues. V shed 3 bases and J shed 4 bases, with 10 bases lying between them. CDR3 sequence: CASSGGGGTEAFF. CDR3 sequence (DNA): TGTGCCAGCAGCGGGGGCGGGGGCACTGAAGCTTTCTTT. The full variable domain, with the rest looked up from reference TRBV9 and TRBJ1-1, is DSGVTQTPKHLITATGQRVTLRCSPRSGDLSVYWYQQSLDQGLQFLIQYYNGEERAKGNILERFSAQQFPDLHSELNLSSLELGDSALYFCASSGGGGTEAFFGQGTRLTVV.

The chain couples TRBV19 to TRBJ1-2; D gene uncertain. Looked up from germline, CDR1 is LNHDA and CDR2 is SQIVND (reference sequence). There are 13 residues in the CDR3. With 6 bases removed from V and 4 bases from J, the gap between germline ends came to 12 bases. Here the CDR3 DNA reads TGTGCCAGTAGGCCTGCGGCATCCTATGGCTACACCTTC. This codes for CASRPAASYGYTF.

On this clone: One end of the junction fails to match germline, which may point to a read error. V gene TRBV7-7 combines with J gene TRBJ2-1, with 7 bases aligning to TRBD2. The germline V gene has CDR1 SSHAT and CDR2 FNYEAQ (reference sequence). This CDR3 comprises 13 residues. This CDR3 is CASSMGLLNEQFF. Written as DNA, the CDR3 is TGTGCTAGCAGCATGGGACTACTAAATGAGCAGTTCTTC. Looking up the rest from reference TRBV7-7 and TRBJ2-1 gives the full variable domain: GAGVSQSPRYKVTKRGQDVTLRCDPISSHATLYWYQQALGQGPEFLTYFNYEAQPDKSGLPSDRFSAERPEGSISTLTIQRTEQRDSAMYRCASSMGLLNEQFFGPGTRLTVL.

V usage is TRBV28 and J usage is TRBJ2-4; 7 bases agree with TRBD1. V shed 5 bases and J 5 bases; nucleotides not matched to a gene: 3. This CDR3 is built from 13 residues. Germline CDR1 and CDR2: MDHEN and SYDVKM. CDR3 in DNA: TGTGCCAGCAGTACAGGGGCGGAAAACATTCAGTACTTC. Translation: CASSTGAENIQYF.

V is TRBV2 and J is TRBJ2-2; D gene ambiguous. V gave up 3 bases and J gave up 0 bases, with 11 bases separating them. The CDR3 sequence is 16 residues long. CDR1 is SNHLY, CDR2 FYNNEI, per germline. CDR3 residues: CASSDPADSNTGELFF. The CDR3, as DNA: TGTGCCAGCAGTGACCCCGCAGATTCGAACACCGGGGAGCTGTTTTTT. The entire variable domain, with the rest obtained from reference TRBV2 and TRBJ2-2, is as follows: EPEVTQTPSHQVTQMGQEVILRCVPISNHLYFYWYRQILGQKVEFLVSFYNNEISEKSEIFDDQFSVERPDGSNFTLKIRSTKLEDSAMYFCASSDPADSNTGELFFGEGSRLTVL.

The chain recombines TRBV13 with TRBJ2-7; 10 bases agree with TRBD2. Germline values: CDR1 PRHDT, CDR2 FYEKMQ (reference sequence). Trimming cost V 0 bases and J 1 base; bases outside gene matches: 3. The CDR3 has 16 amino acids. CDR3: CASSLGWGLASYEQYF. The DNA of the CDR3 is TGTGCCAGCAGCTTAGGCTGGGGACTAGCGTCCTACGAGCAGTACTTC.

The chain employs TRBV10-3 and TRBJ1-4; D is ambiguous. The CDR3 totals 16 residues. CDR1 is ENHRY, CDR2 SYGVKD, per germline. V was pared by 4 bases and J by 2 bases, with 14 bases between. The CDR3 region has the DNA TGTGCCATCAGTGTTGAGGGAGGGCCTACTAATGAAAAACTGTTTTTT. This gives the protein CAISVEGGPTNEKLFF.